The sample holds a few counts of the clone carrying this T cell receptor (beta chain). Its target is unknown. The data are from a study of T cell repertoires in cytomegalovirus infection. Turning to the study itself: Indications of both CMV infection and matching HLA type were provided by public TCR beta signatures.

The CDR3 is 15 residues long. Germline V gives CDR1 LNHNV, CDR2 YYDKDF (reference sequence). The V and J ends lost 0 bases and 1 base respectively, with 6 bases between them. Each CDR3 protein gets one entry after TCRdb re-called the reads with MiXCR. The sample holds 650,000 to 900,000 distinct CDR3 sequences; over 25% are singletons and the top ten take around 12%. The sample here was cultured CD8+ T cells from PBMCs, taken from culture after CMV antigen stimulation. This receptor was identified in a human donor in good health (CMV status not recorded). Some clones in this sample may be carry-over from other donors' samples. The V and J genes are TRBV15 and TRBJ2-2; no clear D gene. CDR3 residues: CATSRERGNTGELFF. The CDR3 DNA reads as TGTGCCACCAGCAGAGAACGAGGGAACACCGGGGAGCTGTTTTTT. The full variable domain, rest sourced from reference TRBV15 and TRBJ2-2, is DAMVIQNPRYQVTQFGKPVTLSCSQTLNHNVMYWYQQKSSQAPKLLFHYYDKDFNNEADTPDNFQSRRPNTSFCFLDIRSPGLGDTAMYLCATSRERGNTGELFFGEGSRLTVL.